This TCR beta chain was found in a study of cytomegalovirus exposure and HLA in healthy donors. A multiplex PCR was run with 60 Vbeta primers and 13 Jbeta primers. Profiled with immunoSEQ multiplex PCR; TCRdb holds only in-frame clones, not every one. The table lists 170,000 or so clones, about four fifths of them singletons. From germline, CDR1 is SGHNT and CDR2 YENEEA. CDR3 length: 13 amino acids. Trimming removed 5 bases from V and 8 bases from J; junction bases left unmatched: 6. This receptor was identified in a man aged 18 to 29 in good health and CMV-seronegative. V and J are TRBV11-3 and TRBJ2-4; TRBD1 agrees at 7 bases. Sample: PBMCs. The CDR3 protein is CASSEGDSDIQYF. The CDR3 nucleotides are TGTGCCAGCAGCGAGGGGGACAGTGACATTCAGTACTTC.